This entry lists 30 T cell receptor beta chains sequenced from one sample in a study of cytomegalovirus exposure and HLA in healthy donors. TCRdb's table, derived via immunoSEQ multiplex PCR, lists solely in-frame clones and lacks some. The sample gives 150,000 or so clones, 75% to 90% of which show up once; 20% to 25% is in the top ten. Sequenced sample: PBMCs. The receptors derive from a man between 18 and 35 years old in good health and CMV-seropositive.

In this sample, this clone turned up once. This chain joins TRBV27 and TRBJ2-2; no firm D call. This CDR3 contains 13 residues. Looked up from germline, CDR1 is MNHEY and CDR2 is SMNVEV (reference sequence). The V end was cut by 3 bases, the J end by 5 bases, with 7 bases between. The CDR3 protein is CASSFRTTGELFF. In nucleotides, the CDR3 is TGTGCCAGCAGTTTTCGCACTACCGGGGAGCTGTTTTTT.

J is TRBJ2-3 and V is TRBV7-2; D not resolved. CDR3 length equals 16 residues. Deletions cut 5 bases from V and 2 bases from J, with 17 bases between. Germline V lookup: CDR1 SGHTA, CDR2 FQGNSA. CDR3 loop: CASSPRSRLLTDTQYF. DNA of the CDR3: TGTGCCAGCAGCCCACGGAGCAGACTTCTCACAGATACGCAGTATTTT.

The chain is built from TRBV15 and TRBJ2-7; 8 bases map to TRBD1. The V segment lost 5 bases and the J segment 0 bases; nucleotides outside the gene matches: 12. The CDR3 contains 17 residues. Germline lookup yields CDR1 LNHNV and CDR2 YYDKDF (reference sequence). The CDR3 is CATSSGGQGRSSYEQYF. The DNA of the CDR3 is TGTGCCACCAGCTCGGGCGGACAGGGAAGGAGCTCCTACGAGCAGTACTTC.

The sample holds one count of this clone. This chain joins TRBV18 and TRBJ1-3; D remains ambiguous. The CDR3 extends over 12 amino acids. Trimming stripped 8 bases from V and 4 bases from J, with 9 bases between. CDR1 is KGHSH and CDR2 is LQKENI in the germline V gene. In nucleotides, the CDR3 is TGTGCCAGCGCCGATGCGGGAAACACCATATATTTT. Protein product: CASADAGNTIYF.

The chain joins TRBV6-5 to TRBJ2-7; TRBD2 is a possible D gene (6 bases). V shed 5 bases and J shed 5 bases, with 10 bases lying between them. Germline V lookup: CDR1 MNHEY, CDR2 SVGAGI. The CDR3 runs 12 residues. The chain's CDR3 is CASSRREDEQYF. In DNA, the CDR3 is TGTGCCAGCAGTCGGCGGGAAGACGAGCAGTACTTC.

CDR3: CATSRGASGSLGGNEQFF. CDR3 nucleotides: TGTGCCACCAGCAGAGGGGCTAGCGGGAGTCTCGGGGGAAATGAGCAGTTCTTC. The chain combines TRBV15 with TRBJ2-1; 10 nucleotides match TRBD2. There are 18 residues in the CDR3. Unmatched junction bases numbered 13, after V lost 1 base and J lost 7 bases. Germline CDR1 LNHNV, CDR2 YYDKDF (reference sequence).

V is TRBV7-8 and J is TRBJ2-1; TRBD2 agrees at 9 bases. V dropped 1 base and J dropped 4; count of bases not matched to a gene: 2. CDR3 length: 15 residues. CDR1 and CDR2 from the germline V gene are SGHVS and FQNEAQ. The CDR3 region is CASSLVAGVYNEQFF. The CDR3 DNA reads TGTGCCAGCAGCTTAGTAGCGGGGGTTTACAATGAGCAGTTCTTC.

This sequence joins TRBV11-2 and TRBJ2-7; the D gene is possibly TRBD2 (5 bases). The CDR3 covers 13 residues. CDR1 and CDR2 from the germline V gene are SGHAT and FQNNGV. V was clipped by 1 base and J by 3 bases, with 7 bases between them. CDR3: CASSLVTNYEQYF. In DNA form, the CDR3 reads TGTGCCAGCAGCTTAGTGACTAACTACGAGCAGTACTTC.

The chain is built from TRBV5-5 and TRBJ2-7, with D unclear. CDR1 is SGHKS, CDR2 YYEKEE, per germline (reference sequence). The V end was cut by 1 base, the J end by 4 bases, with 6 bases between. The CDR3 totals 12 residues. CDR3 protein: CASSLFPYEQYF. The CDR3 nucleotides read TGTGCCAGCAGCTTGTTCCCTTACGAGCAGTACTTC.

CDR3 residues: CASSIRTDSREEAFF. The CDR3 DNA is TGTGCCAGTAGTATCCGCACGGACAGTCGAGAGGAAGCTTTCTTT. This chain connects TRBV19 to TRBJ1-1; D is perhaps TRBD1 (6 bases). Germline CDR1 reads LNHDA; CDR2 reads SQIVND (reference sequence). CDR3 length: 15 residues. Trimming removed 3 bases at V and 8 bases at J, with 19 bases between.

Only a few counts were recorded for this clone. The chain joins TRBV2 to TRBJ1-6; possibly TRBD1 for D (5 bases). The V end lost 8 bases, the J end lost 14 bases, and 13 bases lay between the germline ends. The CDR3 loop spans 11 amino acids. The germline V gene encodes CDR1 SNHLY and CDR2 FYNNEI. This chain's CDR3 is CASDSAATLHF. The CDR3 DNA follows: TGTGCCAGCGACAGCGCAGCGACCCTCCACTTT.

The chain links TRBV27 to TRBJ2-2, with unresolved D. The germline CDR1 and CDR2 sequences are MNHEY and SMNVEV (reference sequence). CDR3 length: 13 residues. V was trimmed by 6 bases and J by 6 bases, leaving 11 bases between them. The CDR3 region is CASSPRLAGELFF. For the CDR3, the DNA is TGTGCCAGCAGCCCACGGTTGGCCGGGGAGCTGTTTTTT.

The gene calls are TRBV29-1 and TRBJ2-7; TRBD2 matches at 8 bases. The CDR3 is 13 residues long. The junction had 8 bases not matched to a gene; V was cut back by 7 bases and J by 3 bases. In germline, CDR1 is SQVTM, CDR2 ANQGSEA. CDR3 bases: TGCAGCGCCGCGGGGGGTTACGACTACGAGCAGTACTTC. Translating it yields CSAAGGYDYEQYF.

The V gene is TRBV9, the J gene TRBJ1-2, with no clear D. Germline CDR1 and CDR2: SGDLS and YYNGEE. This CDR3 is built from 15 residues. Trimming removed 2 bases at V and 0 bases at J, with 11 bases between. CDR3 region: CASSVEPGPNYGYTF. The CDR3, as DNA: TGTGCCAGCAGCGTCGAACCTGGCCCTAACTATGGCTACACCTTC. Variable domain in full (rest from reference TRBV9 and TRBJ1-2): DSGVTQTPKHLITATGQRVTLRCSPRSGDLSVYWYQQSLDQGLQFLIQYYNGEERAKGNILERFSAQQFPDLHSELNLSSLELGDSALYFCASSVEPGPNYGYTFGSGTRLTVV.

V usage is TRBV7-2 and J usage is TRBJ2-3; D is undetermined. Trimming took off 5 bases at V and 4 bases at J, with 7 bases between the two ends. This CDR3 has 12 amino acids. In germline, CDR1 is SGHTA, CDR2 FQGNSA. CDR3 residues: CASSPYSDTQYF. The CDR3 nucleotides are TGTGCCAGCAGCCCCTATTCAGATACGCAGTATTTT.

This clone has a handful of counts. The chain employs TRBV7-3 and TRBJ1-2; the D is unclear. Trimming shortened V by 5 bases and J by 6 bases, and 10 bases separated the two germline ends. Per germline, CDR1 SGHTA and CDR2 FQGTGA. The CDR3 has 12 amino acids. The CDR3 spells CASSATTDGYTF. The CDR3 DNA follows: TGTGCCAGCAGCGCCACCACGGATGGCTACACCTTC.

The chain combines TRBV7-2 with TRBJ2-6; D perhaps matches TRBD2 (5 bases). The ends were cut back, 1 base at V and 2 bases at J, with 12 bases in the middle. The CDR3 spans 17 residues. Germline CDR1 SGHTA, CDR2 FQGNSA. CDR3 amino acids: CASSLEAFGAGANVLTF. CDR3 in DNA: TGTGCCAGCAGCTTAGAGGCCTTCGGGGCTGGGGCCAACGTCCTGACTTTC.

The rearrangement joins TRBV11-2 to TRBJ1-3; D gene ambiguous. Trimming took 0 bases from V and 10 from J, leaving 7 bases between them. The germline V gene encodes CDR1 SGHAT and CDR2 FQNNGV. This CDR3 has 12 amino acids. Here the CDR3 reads CASSLEVATIYF. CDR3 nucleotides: TGTGCCAGCAGCTTAGAGGTCGCGACCATATATTTT.

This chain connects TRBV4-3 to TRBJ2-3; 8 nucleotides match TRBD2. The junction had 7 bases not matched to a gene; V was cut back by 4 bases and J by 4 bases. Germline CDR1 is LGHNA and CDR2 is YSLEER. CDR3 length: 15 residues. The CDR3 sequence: CASSRTSSLPDTQYF. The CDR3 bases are TGCGCCAGCAGCCGGACTAGCTCTCTTCCAGATACGCAGTATTTT.

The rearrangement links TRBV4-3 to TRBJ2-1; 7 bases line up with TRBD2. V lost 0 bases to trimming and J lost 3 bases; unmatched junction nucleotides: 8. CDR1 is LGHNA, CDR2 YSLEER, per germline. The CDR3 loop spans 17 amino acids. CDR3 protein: CASSQERTRIFYNEQFF. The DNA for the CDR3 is TGCGCCAGCAGCCAAGAAAGGACTAGGATTTTCTACAATGAGCAGTTCTTC.

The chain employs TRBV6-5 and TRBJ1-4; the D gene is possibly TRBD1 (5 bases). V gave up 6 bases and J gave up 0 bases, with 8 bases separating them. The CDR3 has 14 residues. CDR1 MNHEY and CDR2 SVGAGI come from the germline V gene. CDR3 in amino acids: CASSPTATNEKLFF. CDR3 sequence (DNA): TGTGCCAGCAGCCCGACAGCAACTAATGAAAAACTGTTTTTT.

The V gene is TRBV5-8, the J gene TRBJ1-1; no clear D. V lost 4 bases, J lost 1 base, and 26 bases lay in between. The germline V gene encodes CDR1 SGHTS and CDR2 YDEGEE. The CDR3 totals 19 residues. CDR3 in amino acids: CASSATLGGSKTGNTEAFF. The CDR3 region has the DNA TGTGCCAGCAGCGCGACGCTTGGCGGGTCTAAAACGGGGAACACTGAAGCTTTCTTT.

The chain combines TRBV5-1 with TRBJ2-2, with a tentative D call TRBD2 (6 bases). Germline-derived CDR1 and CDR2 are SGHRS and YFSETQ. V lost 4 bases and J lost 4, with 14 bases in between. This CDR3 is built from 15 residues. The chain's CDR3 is CASSTVGEVTGELFF. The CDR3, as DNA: TGCGCCAGCAGCACCGTGGGGGAGGTCACCGGGGAGCTGTTTTTT.

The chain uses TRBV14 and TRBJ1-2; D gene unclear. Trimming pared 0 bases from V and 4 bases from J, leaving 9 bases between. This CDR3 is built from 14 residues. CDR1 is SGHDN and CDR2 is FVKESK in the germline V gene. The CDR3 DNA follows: TGTGCCAGCAGCCAAGATGCCAACTCCTATGGCTACACCTTC. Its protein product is CASSQDANSYGYTF.

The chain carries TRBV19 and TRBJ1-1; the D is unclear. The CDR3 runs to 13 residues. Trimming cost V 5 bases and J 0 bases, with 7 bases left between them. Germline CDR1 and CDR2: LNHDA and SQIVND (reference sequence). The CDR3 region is CASSPKLNTEAFF. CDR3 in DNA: TGTGCCAGTAGTCCAAAATTGAACACTGAAGCTTTCTTT.

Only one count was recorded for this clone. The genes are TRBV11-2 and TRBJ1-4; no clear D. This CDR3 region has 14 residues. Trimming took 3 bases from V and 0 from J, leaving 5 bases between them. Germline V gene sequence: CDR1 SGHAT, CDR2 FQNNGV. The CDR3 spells CASSLHSTNEKLFF. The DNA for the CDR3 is TGTGCCAGCAGCTTGCACTCAACTAATGAAAAACTGTTTTTT.

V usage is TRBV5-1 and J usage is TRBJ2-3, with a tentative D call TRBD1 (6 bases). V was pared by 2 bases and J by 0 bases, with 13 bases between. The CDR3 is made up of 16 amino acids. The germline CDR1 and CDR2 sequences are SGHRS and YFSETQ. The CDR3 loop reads CASSLSGQASTDTQYF. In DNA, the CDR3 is TGCGCCAGCAGCTTATCGGGACAAGCTAGCACAGATACGCAGTATTTT.

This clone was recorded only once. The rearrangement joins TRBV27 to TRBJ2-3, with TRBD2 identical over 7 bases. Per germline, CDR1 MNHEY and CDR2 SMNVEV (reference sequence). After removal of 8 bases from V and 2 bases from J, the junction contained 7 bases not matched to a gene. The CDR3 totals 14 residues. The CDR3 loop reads CASQKRDDTDTQYF. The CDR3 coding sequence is TGTGCCAGCCAGAAGCGGGATGACACAGATACGCAGTATTTT.

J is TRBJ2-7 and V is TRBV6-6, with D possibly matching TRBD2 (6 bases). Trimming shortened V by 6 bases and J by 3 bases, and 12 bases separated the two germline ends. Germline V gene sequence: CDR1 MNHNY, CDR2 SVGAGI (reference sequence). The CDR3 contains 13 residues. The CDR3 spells CASSGSGGYEQYF. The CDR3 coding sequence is TGTGCCAGCAGCGGGAGTGGCGGCTACGAGCAGTACTTC.

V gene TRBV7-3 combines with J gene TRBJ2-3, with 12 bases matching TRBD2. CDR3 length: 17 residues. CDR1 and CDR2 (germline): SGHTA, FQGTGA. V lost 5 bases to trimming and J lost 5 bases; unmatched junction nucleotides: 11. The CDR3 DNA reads TGTGCCAGCAGCCTTTCTCCGGGACTAGCGGGTCGAGATACGCAGTATTTT. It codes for CASSLSPGLAGRDTQYF.